This T cell receptor (beta chain) was sequenced in a study of blood T cells in healthy people across ages (dated by TCRdb to between 2015 and 2016). Broadly, across the study: In model experiments, template switching captured about one uniquely barcoded TCR beta cDNA molecule for every two T cells. Age-related changes in TCR beta repertoire diversity were measured in the study by deep sequencing normalized with unique cDNA molecular identifiers. For two donors (one aged 18 to 29 and one aged 80 or older), the study analyzed two additional independent replicas of 1 million unique cDNA reads from the same blood draw. Four age groups were formed from the donors: young (average roughly 16 years), middle-aged (approximately 42), aged (approximately 60) and long-lived (roughly 81). To avoid experimental bias, donors of different ages were spread randomly across the sequencing lanes. Overall results and qualifications from the work: Since profiling was done on bulk unsorted PBMCs, naive and antigen-experienced compartments could not be conclusively compared. Estimates of total diversity based on one million sequenced T cells were considered lower bounds and underestimates. Compared with the aged group, more naive CD4+ T cells, fewer expanded clones and increased TCR diversity were shown by the long-lived group, suggesting age selection. Observed TCR beta diversity per million T cells fell roughly linearly with age, and a significant reduction was already apparent by age around 39. There was a strong correlation between observed TCR beta diversity and the percentage of naive T cells measured by flow cytometry. Because the CMV infection status of the donors was unknown, age-related changes in expanded clonotypes may potentially have been confounded.

Libraries came from 5' RACE. Sequencing relied on an Illumina HiSeq 2500. A second PCR of 7 to 11 cycles was performed with a sample-barcoded 5' primer and a J-beta primer mix. A unique molecular identifier was introduced onto each TCR beta cDNA molecule by a template-switch 5' adaptor carrying 12 random nucleotides. At least 2.5 million CDR3-containing paired-end reads were obtained from each sample. The Mint cDNA synthesis kit, primed by a TRBC-specific oligonucleotide, was used to synthesize first-strand cDNA from all RNA. Following uracil-DNA glycosylase treatment, a first 18-cycle PCR with universal primers M1SS and BC2_uni_R was performed on all cDNA. As for the original processing: Each sample was normalized by randomly selecting 1 million high-quality reads, each carrying a distinct molecular identifier. Reads sharing molecular identifiers were discarded rather than binned into consensus sequences. MiTCR, with a Q25 quality threshold and the strictest error-elimination algorithm, was used for CDR3 identification, clonotype clustering and error correction. A nonparametric unseen species model using Euler transformation provided a lower-bound estimate of total TCR beta diversity. The raw public data were reprocessed by TCRdb itself: fastp quality trimming at Q25, MiXCR clonotype calling, in-frame beta chains only. Identical CDR3 proteins give one entry, which carries the most common genes and DNA. The V and J calls and clone size are TCRdb's, not the authors'. For this sample the table gives 850,000 to 1,300,000 distinct CDR3 sequences, of which 35% to 55% were detected only once. The leading ten clones occupy approximately 17% of the sample.

Systemically healthy Caucasian individuals from Russia, 35 to 40 in total and aged about 6 to 100 years, were included as donors. Each donor gave 8 to 10 milliliters of peripheral blood, drawn into EDTA-treated Vacutainer tubes. Ficoll-Paque density-gradient centrifugation was used to isolate PBMCs, with at least 6 million obtained per sample. Trizol reagent was used to extract total RNA from the PBMCs, yielding at least 5 micrograms per sample. The percentages of naive CD45RAhigh/CD27high T cells were determined by flow cytometry on a PBMC aliquot from every donor. From a lookup of the germline V gene, CDR1 and CDR2 are LGHNA and YNFKEQ. V gives up 0 bases and J gives up 0 bases, and the segment between their germline ends measures 12 bases. CDR3 length: 16 amino acids, cysteine to phenylalanine. Only CDR3 DNA is held: 48 bases, read in frame from base 1. As regards this clonotype: Its antigen is currently not known. Base qualities are not recorded, but no much larger clone differs from it by a single base.

Here the chain combines TRBV4-2 and TRBJ2-7; a confident D gene designation cannot be given. The TCR comes from an older woman in good health. Input material: blood. The sequence in DNA is TGTGCCAGCAGCCAAGATATCGGGCTAAGCTCCTACGAGCAGTACTTC. It specifies CASSQDIGLSSYEQYF.